This entry features one T cell receptor beta chain sequence. This specimen belongs to a study of blood T cell repertoires in COVID-19. Trimming removed 4 bases from V and 4 bases from J, with 26 bases in between. The CDR3 is made up of 18 amino acids. Germline V lookup: CDR1 SGHRS, CDR2 YFSETQ. This table comes from immunoSEQ multiplex PCR, and its TCRdb copy is limited to in-frame clones, with some not included. The sample lists more than 65,000 clones, around 90% seen once, with less than 6.5% in the top ten. The sequencing input was peripheral blood. This chain joins TRBV5-1 and TRBJ1-1; possibly TRBD1 for D (6 bases). The clonotype comes from a man aged 60 to 69 with acute or convalescent COVID-19. The CDR3 loop reads CASSPHEGEALTGTEAFF. DNA for the CDR3: TGCGCCAGCAGCCCCCACGAGGGGGAAGCTTTAACGGGCACTGAAGCTTTCTTT.